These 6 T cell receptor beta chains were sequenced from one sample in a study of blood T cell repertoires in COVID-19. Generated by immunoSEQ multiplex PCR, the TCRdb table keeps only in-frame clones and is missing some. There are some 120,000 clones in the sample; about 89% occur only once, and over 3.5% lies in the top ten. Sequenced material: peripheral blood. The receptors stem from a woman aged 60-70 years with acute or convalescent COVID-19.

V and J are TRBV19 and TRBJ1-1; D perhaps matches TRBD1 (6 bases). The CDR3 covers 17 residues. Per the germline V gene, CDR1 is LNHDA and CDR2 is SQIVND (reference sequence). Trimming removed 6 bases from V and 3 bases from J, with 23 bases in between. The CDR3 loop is CASRQPGHRRSDTEAFF. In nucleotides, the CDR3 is TGTGCCAGTAGGCAGCCGGGACACCGACGCTCGGACACTGAAGCTTTCTTT.

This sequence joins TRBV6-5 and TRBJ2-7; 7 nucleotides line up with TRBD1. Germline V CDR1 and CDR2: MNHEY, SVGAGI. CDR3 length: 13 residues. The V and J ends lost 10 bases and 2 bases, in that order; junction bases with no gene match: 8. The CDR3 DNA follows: TGTGCCACCTTCGCAGGGACAGCCTACGAGCAGTACTTC. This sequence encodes CATFAGTAYEQYF.

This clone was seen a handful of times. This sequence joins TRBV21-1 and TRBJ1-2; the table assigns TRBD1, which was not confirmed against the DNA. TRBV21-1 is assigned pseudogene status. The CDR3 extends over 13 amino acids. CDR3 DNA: TGTGCCAGCACCTCACAGGGGAACTATGGCTACACCTTC. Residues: CASTSQGNYGYTF.

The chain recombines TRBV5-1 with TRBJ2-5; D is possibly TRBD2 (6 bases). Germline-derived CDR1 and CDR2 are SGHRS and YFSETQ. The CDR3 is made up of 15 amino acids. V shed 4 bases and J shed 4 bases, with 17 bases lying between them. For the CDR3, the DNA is TGCGCCAGCAGCGTATCCGGGACTGGGAGAGAGACCCAGTACTTC. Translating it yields CASSVSGTGRETQYF.

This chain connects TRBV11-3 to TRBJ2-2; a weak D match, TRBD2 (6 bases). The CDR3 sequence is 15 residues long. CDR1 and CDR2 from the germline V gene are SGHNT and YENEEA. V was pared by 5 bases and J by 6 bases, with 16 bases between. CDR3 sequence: CASSASGRGAGELFF. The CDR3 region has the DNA TGTGCCAGCAGCGCCTCCGGGAGAGGAGCCGGGGAGCTGTTTTTT.

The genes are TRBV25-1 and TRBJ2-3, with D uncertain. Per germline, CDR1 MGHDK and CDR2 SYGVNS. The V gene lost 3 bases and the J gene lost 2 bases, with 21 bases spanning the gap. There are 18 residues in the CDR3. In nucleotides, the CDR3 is TGTGCCAGCAGTGATGCGGTACGGCCCCCCAGCCCCACAGATACGCAGTATTTT. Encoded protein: CASSDAVRPPSPTDTQYF.